Below, one T cell receptor (beta chain) is given with its context. The antigen it recognizes is unknown. There are no base qualities to consult, and no much larger clone falls within one base. This specimen belongs to a study of PD-L1 blockade in urothelial cancer (dated by TCRdb to 2016 to 2017). Concerning the study at large: All patients started therapy at some point between 2014 and 2016 and received atezolizumab 1,200 mg intravenously every 3 weeks. Twenty-five of 29 patients were males with bladder-origin urothelial cancer, and about 65% of the roughly 29 reported a prior smoking history. Pretreatment tumor samples, along with matched peripheral blood serially collected before and after atezolizumab treatment, were subjected to TCR sequencing. Blood samples were analyzed 3 weeks after the start of treatment (second dose) and 6 weeks after the start of treatment. Patients had an ECOG performance status of 0 or 1 and had received between 0 and 3 prior chemotherapy regimens. Under ten patients achieved durable clinical benefit and about 22 did not. Progression-free survival longer than 6 months counted as durable clinical benefit, and TCR features were additionally tested against both progression-free and overall survival. A median of around 150,000 T cells and 80,000 to 95,000 unique TCRs was obtained from blood samples, and a median clonality of around 0.08 was observed. Twenty-nine patients had pretreatment blood TCR-seq, around 25 had at least one posttreatment blood collection, and around 25 had tumor TCR-seq. In the same patients who had TCR sequencing, pretreatment tumors also underwent whole exome sequencing and RNA sequencing. Somatic, immune and clinical correlates of response to PD-L1 blockade with atezolizumab in urothelial cancer were the focus of an exploratory multi-omic analysis.

Each PCR received spiked-in synthetic TCR analog templates so that absolute template abundance could be estimated from read counts. TCRbeta CDR3 regions were amplified from genomic DNA with bias-controlled V and J gene primers using the immunoSEQ assay. Sequencing of rearranged TCRbeta segments was done at approximately 20X coverage. Per the source publication's procedure: Sequencing errors were corrected by clustering and CDR3s were annotated against IMGT to assign V, D and J genes. Out-of-frame and stop-codon sequences were excluded, and only productive TCRbeta rearrangements were used in downstream analyses. Clonality was computed as one minus Shannon entropy normalized by the log of the number of unique productive sequences. Clones differing between time points or between blood and tumor were identified using Fisher's exact test with Benjamini-Hochberg correction, with an adjusted p below 0.01 applied as the threshold. TCRdb mirrors the immuneACCESS table, restricted to in-frame sequences. Some clones are absent from its copies; in checked studies, under half trace to an unresolved V gene, and the reason for the others is unknown. That table furnishes V, J and clone size, whereas the DNA furnished D and trimming. The sample contains some 53,000 clones, approximately 80% of them found a single time. In total, the top ten clones hold approximately 3.3% of the sample.

A total of roughly 30 patients with locally advanced or metastatic urothelial carcinoma, treated at Memorial Sloan Kettering on a trial protocol, made up the cohort. Peripheral blood mononuclear cells were collected pretreatment and during treatment, with between 1 and 8 total time points obtained per patient. The Qiagen DNeasy Blood extraction kit was used to purify genomic DNA from total PBMCs and from tumor samples. PBMCs were collected pretreatment and during treatment, and were isolated and stored as previously described. CDR1 and CDR2 are read off the germline V gene as MNHNS and SASEGT. Taken from cysteine to phenylalanine, the CDR3 has 15 residues. The only DNA kept is the CDR3, 45 bases in frame from the first base. V is clipped by 5 bases and J by 2 bases, and the sequence between their germline boundaries is 12 bases long. Overall study outcomes, separate from this receptor: Among patients with durable benefit, tumor-associated TCR clones showed greater expansion in peripheral blood 3 weeks after treatment started (n ≈ 20, p = 0.022). Small sample size (n ≈ 30) and many exploratory analyses mean the results are intended to be hypothesis-generating. A pretreatment peripheral blood TCR clonality below the median was linked to improved progression-free and overall survival.

This chain joins TRBV6-1 to TRBJ2-2; TRBD1 is a weak D gene call, 6 bases matching. The sample was PBMCs, taken around atezolizumab (anti-PD-L1) treatment. This clonotype was obtained from a man in his 70s with urothelial cancer. The CDR3 region reads CASSSGTTNTGELFF. The DNA sequence is TGTGCCAGCAGTTCCGGGACAACAAACACCGGGGAGCTGTTTTTT.